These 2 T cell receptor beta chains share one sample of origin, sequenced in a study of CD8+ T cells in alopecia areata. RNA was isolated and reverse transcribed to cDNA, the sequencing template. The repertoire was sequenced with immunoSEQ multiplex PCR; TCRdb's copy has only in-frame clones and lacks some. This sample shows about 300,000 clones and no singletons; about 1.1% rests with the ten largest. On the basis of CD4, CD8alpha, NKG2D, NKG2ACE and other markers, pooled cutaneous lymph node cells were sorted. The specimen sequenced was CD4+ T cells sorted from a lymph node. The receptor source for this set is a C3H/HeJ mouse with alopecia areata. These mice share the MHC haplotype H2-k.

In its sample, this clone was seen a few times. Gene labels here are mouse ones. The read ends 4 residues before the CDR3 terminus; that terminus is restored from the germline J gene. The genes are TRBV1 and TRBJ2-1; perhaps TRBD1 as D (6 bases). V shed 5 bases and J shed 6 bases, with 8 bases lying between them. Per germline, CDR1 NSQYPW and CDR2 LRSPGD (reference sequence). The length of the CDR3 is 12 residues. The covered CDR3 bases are TGCACCTGCAGTATCAGGGGTGCT. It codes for CTCSIRGA. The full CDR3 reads CTCSIRGAEQFF.

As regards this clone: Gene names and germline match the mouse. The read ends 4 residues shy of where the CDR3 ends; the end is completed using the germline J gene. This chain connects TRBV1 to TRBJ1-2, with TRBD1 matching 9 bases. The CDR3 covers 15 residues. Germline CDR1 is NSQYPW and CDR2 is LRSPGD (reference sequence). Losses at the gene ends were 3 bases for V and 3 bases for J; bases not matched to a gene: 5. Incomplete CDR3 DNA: TGCACCTGCAGTGCCCCGGGACAGGGATACTCC. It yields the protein CTCSAPGQGYS. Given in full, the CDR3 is CTCSAPGQGYSDYTF.